A single T cell receptor beta chain is shown here with its context. Via MiXCR, TCRdb re-called the 5' RACE reads, giving one row per CDR3 protein. The sample yields fewer than 75,000 distinct CDR3 sequences, 26% seen once. The ends were cut back, 0 bases at V and 3 bases at J, with 4 bases in the middle. CDR1 and CDR2 (germline): DFQATT, SNEGSKA (reference sequence). The CDR3 loop spans 12 amino acids. Tregs were sorted as CD4+CD25+CD127-/low cells. The rearrangement links TRBV20-1 to TRBJ2-3; no clear D. The specimen was tumor-infiltrating Tregs sorted from the breast tumor. The TCR sequence derives from a female donor with breast cancer. The DNA of the CDR3 is TGCAGTGCTAGAGAGGGGACAGATACGCAGTATTTT. This encodes CSAREGTDTQYF.